These T cell receptor beta chains were read from a single sample in a study of blood T cell repertoires in COVID-19. Method: immunoSEQ multiplex PCR; TCRdb's copy keeps in-frame clones and lacks some. The repertoire holds 160,000 or so clones, with approximately 86% as singletons. Sequences were obtained from PBMCs or T cells enriched from blood (not recorded which). These receptors all come from a man between 60 and 75 years old who had recovered from COVID-19. Each CDR3 is given with its conserved first and last residue. The D gene is left open where the match is weak. A row's size may be missing; if present it is once, few, many or a size class.

size	D	V	J	DNA	CDR3
.	.	TRBV29-1	TRBJ2-7	TGCAGCGTTGAAGATCCCAGATCCTACGAGCAGTACTTC	CSVEDPRSYEQYF
.	.	TRBV5-1	TRBJ2-7	TGCGCCAGCAGCTGGCAGGGTTCCTACGAGCAGTACTTC	CASSWQGSYEQYF
.	.	TRBV5-1	TRBJ2-3	TGCGCCAGCAGGTTTAGTCCCAGCACAGATACGCAGTATTTT	CASRFSPSTDTQYF
.	TRBD1	TRBV28	TRBJ1-3	TGTGCCAGCAGTCCTATTGGGACAGGGAGAAACACCATATATTTT	CASSPIGTGRNTIYF
few	.	TRBV27	TRBJ1-4	TGTGCCAGCAGCCCAGGGAGGGCAACTAATGAAAAACTGTTTTTT	CASSPGRATNEKLFF
.	.	TRBV27	TRBJ2-7	TGTGCCAGCAGTCCCAGGGAAAAAATGCCCTACGAGCAGTACTTC	CASSPREKMPYEQYF
.	TRBD1	TRBV15	TRBJ1-2	TGTGCCACCAGCAGCACAGACAGGGGCCTTATCTATGGCTACACCTTC	CATSSTDRGLIYGYTF
.	.	TRBV7-3	TRBJ2-2	TGTGCCAGCAGCTTAAAGGGTGGAGGGCTCACCGGGGAGCTGTTTTTT	CASSLKGGGLTGELFF
.	TRBD2	TRBV5-1	TRBJ2-1	TGCGCCAGCAGCTTGGAGTCCGCGGGAGGTGAGCAGTTCTTC	CASSLESAGGEQFF
.	.	TRBV27	TRBJ1-2	TGTGCCAGCAGTTTAACCAGAGGATCCTATGGCTACACCTTC	CASSLTRGSYGYTF
.	TRBD1	TRBV7-9	TRBJ2-5	TGTGCCAGCAGCTTAGGAGGGGGCAGCGAGACCCAGTACTTC	CASSLGGGSETQYF
.	.	TRBV5-1	TRBJ2-1	TGCGCCAGCAGCCCCCAGGTGGGACAAAACAATGAGCAGTTCTTC	CASSPQVGQNNEQFF
.	.	TRBV28	TRBJ1-5	TGTGCCAGCACCCCACCGACTACAGGGAGGGTACAGCCCCAGCATTTT	CASTPPTTGRVQPQHF
.	TRBD2	TRBV29-1	TRBJ2-1	TGCAGCGTTGAGCGGGGGGAGTCCTACAATGAGCAGTTCTTC	CSVERGESYNEQFF
.	.	TRBV19	TRBJ2-7	TGTGCCAGTAGAGCCAAAAACGAGCAGTACTTC	CASRAKNEQYF
.	TRBD1	TRBV5-6	TRBJ1-4	TGTGCCAGCAGCCTCAAGGGACAGCCGTTGAAAGCTAATGAAAAACTGTTTTTT	CASSLKGQPLKANEKLFF
.	.	TRBV6-1	TRBJ2-7	TGTGCCAGCAGTGACCAGGGAACCAAGCAGTACTTC	CASSDQGTKQYF
.	.	TRBV5-1	TRBJ2-7	TGCGCCAGCAGCCGGACTAACCCCTACGAGCAGTACTTC	CASSRTNPYEQYF
.	.	TRBV14	TRBJ2-1	TGTGCCAGCAGCCAAGACATTTCCTACAATGAGCAGTTCTTC	CASSQDISYNEQFF
.	.	TRBV12-3/TRBV12-4	TRBJ2-5	TGTGCCAGCACCGCCGGAGAGACCCAGTACTTC	CASTAGETQYF
.	.	TRBV15	TRBJ1-1	TGTGCCACCAGCAGAGAGGTGGGAGGCTTGAACACTGAAGCTTTCTTT	CATSREVGGLNTEAFF
.	TRBD1	TRBV5-1	TRBJ1-6	TGCGCCAGCAGATTGGACAGGGGGAATTCACCCCTCCACTTT	CASRLDRGNSPLHF
.	.	TRBV6-1	TRBJ2-7	TGTGCCAGCAGTGAAGGGACCGGGGGAGCCTACGAGCAGTACTTC	CASSEGTGGAYEQYF
.	TRBD1	TRBV3-1/TRBV3-2	TRBJ2-7	TGTGCCAGCAGTACAAACAGGGGATCAACAGAGCAGTACTTC	CASSTNRGSTEQYF
.	TRBD1	TRBV5-1	TRBJ1-2	TGCGCCAGCAGCTTGGGACAGGGTGTTAACTATGGCTACACCTTC	CASSLGQGVNYGYTF
few	.	TRBV21-1	TRBJ2-2	TGTGCCAGCAGCAAACTAGGGCTAGCGGGAGTTGGCACCGGGGAGCTGTTTTTT	CASSKLGLAGVGTGELFF
.	TRBD1	TRBV28	TRBJ2-2	TGTGCCAGCAGGCCCCGGGACAGGATTAGCGGGGAGCTGTTTTTT	CASRPRDRISGELFF
few	.	TRBV6-4	TRBJ1-1	TGTGCCAGCTTCCGCAGGGATCTGGACACTGAAGCTTTCTTT	CASFRRDLDTEAFF
.	.	TRBV11-2	TRBJ2-7	TGTGCCAGCAGCTTAGATAGGGGCTACGAGCAGTACTTC	CASSLDRGYEQYF
.	.	TRBV7-2	TRBJ2-3	TGTGCCAGCAGCCCTGGCGGGGGCACAGATACGCAGTATTTT	CASSPGGGTDTQYF
once	TRBD2	TRBV5-1	TRBJ2-7	TGCGCCAGCAGTTTCGGACTAGCGGGAGGGCTTTCCATCCACGAGCAGTACTTC	CASSFGLAGGLSIHEQYF
few	TRBD2	TRBV7-3	TRBJ2-2	TGTGCCAGCAGCTCCGGCGGGGGGACCGGGGAGCTGTTTTTT	CASSSGGGTGELFF
once	.	TRBV28	TRBJ2-4	TGTGCCAGCAGTTTTCCTCGAGAAAACATTCAGTACTTC	CASSFPRENIQYF
.	TRBD2	TRBV12-5	TRBJ2-7	TGTGCTAGTGGTCCGCCGGGACTAGCGGGGACCTACGAGCAGTACTTC	CASGPPGLAGTYEQYF
.	.	TRBV7-9	TRBJ2-6	TGTGCCAGCAGCTTAGCTTTGAGCTCTGGGGCCAACGTCCTGACTTTC	CASSLALSSGANVLTF
.	TRBD2	TRBV13	TRBJ2-5	TGTGCCAGCAGCTTCCGGATAGCGGGGGATCGAGAGACCCAGTACTTC	CASSFRIAGDRETQYF
.	.	TRBV30	TRBJ1-6	TGTGCCTGGAGCGAAGGGGGTTCACCCCTCCACTTT	CAWSEGGSPLHF
.	TRBD1	TRBV29-1	TRBJ2-6	TGCAGCGTCATGGGTGGGGACAGACCTTTCTCTGGGGCCAACGTCCTGACTTTC	CSVMGGDRPFSGANVLTF
.	TRBD1	TRBV11-3	TRBJ2-1	TGTGCCAGCAGCCTACAGGGGGACTACAATGAGCAGTTCTTC	CASSLQGDYNEQFF
.	TRBD1	TRBV7-9	TRBJ2-2	TGTGCCAGCAGCCCCGACAGGGGTCATGAGAACACCGGGGAGCTGTTTTTT	CASSPDRGHENTGELFF
.	.	TRBV2	TRBJ2-5	TGTGCCAGCAGTCGAGATACAGGGGAGACCCAGTACTTC	CASSRDTGETQYF
.	.	TRBV12-3/TRBV12-4	TRBJ1-1	TGTGCCAGCAGTTTGGGGGAGGGCACTGAAGCTTTCTTT	CASSLGEGTEAFF
.	.	TRBV2	TRBJ1-2	TGTGCCAGCAGGGAGGGTGGCTATGGCTACACCTTC	CASREGGYGYTF
.	TRBD1	TRBV6-1	TRBJ2-2	TGTGCCAGCAGTGATGGGACAGGGTCGGGTACCGGGGAGCTGTTTTTT	CASSDGTGSGTGELFF
.	TRBD1	TRBV6-1	TRBJ2-1	TGTGCCAGCAGTGAGGGGACAGGCTACAATGAGCAGTTCTTC	CASSEGTGYNEQFF
.	.	TRBV5-4	TRBJ2-1	TGTGCCAGCAGCTCCCGGAGCAGGGGATCCTACAATGAGCAGTTCTTC	CASSSRSRGSYNEQFF
.	.	TRBV21-1	TRBJ1-3	TGTGCCAGCAGTCCCCCCCGTACGGGGATACACTCTGGAAACACCATATATTTT	CASSPPRTGIHSGNTIYF
.	.	TRBV21-1	TRBJ1-2	TGTGCCAGCAGCAAAGGAATTGGGGGACAGGGCCTATATGGCTACACCTTC	CASSKGIGGQGLYGYTF
.	.	TRBV18	TRBJ2-1	TGTGCCAGCTCACCACAAGACTTAATCTCCTACAATGAGCAGTTCTTC	CASSPQDLISYNEQFF
.	.	TRBV28	TRBJ1-1	TGTGCCAGCAGTTTCCCCACCGGGTTGAACACTGAAGCTTTCTTT	CASSFPTGLNTEAFF
.	TRBD1	TRBV2	TRBJ2-7	TGTGCCAGCAGTGAAGCGCATAAGGGACAGGGTTCCTACGAGCAGTACTTC	CASSEAHKGQGSYEQYF
.	.	TRBV28	TRBJ1-1	TGTGCCAGCAGTTTAGCGGGTAGCCTGAACACTGAAGCTTTCTTT	CASSLAGSLNTEAFF
.	.	TRBV11-2	TRBJ1-2	TGTGCCAGCAGCTTAGATGGGGCGACGAGTGGCTACACCTTC	CASSLDGATSGYTF